One sample yielded the 6 T cell receptor beta chains listed below, sequenced in a study of T cell responses to AZD1222 COVID-19 vaccine. Profiling relied on immunoSEQ multiplex PCR, and the TCRdb table lists in-frame clones only, not all of them. The sample lists around 130,000 clones, 80% to 90% occurring once. This specimen consisted of peripheral blood, obtained on day 0 of AZD1222 vaccination. The receptors here all came from an adult in good health.

The chain employs TRBV18 and TRBJ2-5, with 7 bases aligning to TRBD2. The germline V gene has CDR1 KGHSH and CDR2 LQKENI. V gave up 3 bases and J gave up 2 bases; unmatched junction bases: 6. This CDR3 is built from 15 residues. The CDR3 nucleotides read TGTGCCAGCTCACCCCCAGCGGGGAGACAAGAGACCCAGTACTTC. It yields the protein CASSPPAGRQETQYF.

This clone was detected only once. The V and J genes are TRBV28 and TRBJ1-4; D remains ambiguous. V was shortened by 4 bases and J by 6 bases, with 6 bases between the two germline ends. The CDR3 extends over 12 amino acids. Per the germline V gene, CDR1 is MDHEN and CDR2 is SYDVKM. CDR3 DNA: TGTGCCAGCAGTTCCTACGATGAAAAACTGTTTTTT. The encoded protein is CASSSYDEKLFF.

V is TRBV21-1 and J is TRBJ2-4; the tabulated D call, TRBD2, remains unverified against the DNA. TRBV21-1 is designated a pseudogene. There are 18 residues in the CDR3. CDR3 loop: CASSPRLAGGVGKNIQYF. CDR3 in DNA: TGTGCCAGCAGCCCTCGACTAGCGGGAGGGGTAGGGAAAAACATTCAGTACTTC.

This clone showed up just once. V gene TRBV5-4 combines with J gene TRBJ2-7, with a tentative D call TRBD2 (6 bases). CDR3 size: 14 residues. Trimming shortened V by 4 bases and J by 1 base, and 12 bases separated the two germline ends. Germline CDR1 is SGHNT and CDR2 is YYREEE (reference sequence). CDR3 DNA: TGTGCCAGCAGCCCGAATAGCGGTTCCTACGAGCAGTACTTC. This codes for CASSPNSGSYEQYF.

The J gene is TRBJ2-1, the V gene TRBV5-5; the D is unclear. The V end lost 3 bases, the J end lost 0 bases, and 13 bases lay between the germline ends. CDR1 is SGHKS, CDR2 YYEKEE, per germline (reference sequence). There are 16 residues in the CDR3. CDR3 nucleotides: TGTGCCAGCAGCTCCCCCGGCTGGAGCTCCTACAATGAGCAGTTCTTC. It encodes CASSSPGWSSYNEQFF.

The chain couples TRBV12-3 or TRBV12-4 to TRBJ2-2; unclear D gene. The V end was cut by 5 bases, the J end by 4 bases, with 8 bases between. The CDR3 has 13 residues. The CDR3 reads CASSRLATGELFF. The CDR3 coding sequence is TGTGCCAGCAGTAGGCTTGCCACCGGGGAGCTGTTTTTT.